These 9 T cell receptor beta chains came from one sample sequenced in a study of CD8 T cells in Susac syndrome. Random hexamers primed reverse transcription of roughly 0.5 to 1 ug RNA. TCRdb reprocessed the immunoSEQ multiplex PCR reads with MiXCR, giving one entry per CDR3 protein. This table holds 80,000 to 95,000 distinct CDR3 sequences, around 94% found once. Sequencing was done on a sample of CD8+ T cells from PBMCs. The receptors originated from a human donor with Susac syndrome.

This chain uses TRBV12-3 or TRBV12-4 with TRBJ1-1; D uncertain. V was cut by 6 bases and J by 1 base, with 12 bases left in between. The CDR3 runs 14 residues. The CDR3 spells CASRPLGGNTEAFF. The CDR3 DNA is TGTGCCAGCAGACCGTTGGGAGGGAACACTGAAGCTTTCTTT.

This chain links TRBV27 with TRBJ2-7; D remains unclear. This CDR3 comprises 12 residues. The V gene's germline CDR1 is MNHEY and CDR2 SMNVEV (reference sequence). V was cut by 2 bases and J by 3 bases, with 5 bases left in between. The CDR3 region has the DNA TGTGCCAGCAGTTTAGGCGGCTACGAGCAGTACTTC. This gives the protein CASSLGGYEQYF.

V gene TRBV7-9 combines with J gene TRBJ2-7; 10 bases map to TRBD2. Germline V gene data show CDR1 as SEHNR and CDR2 as FQNEAQ (reference sequence). The V and J ends lost 4 bases and 5 bases, in that order; junction bases with no gene match: 8. The CDR3 spans 15 residues. The CDR3, as DNA: TGTGCCAGCAGCTCCTCGAGCGGGAGGGCCGACGAGCAGTACTTC. The encoded protein is CASSSSSGRADEQYF.

The chain combines TRBV7-6 with TRBJ2-7; 13 nucleotides match TRBD2. CDR3 length: 15 amino acids. Germline V lookup: CDR1 SGHVS, CDR2 FNYEAQ. Trimming at V came to 5 bases and at J to 5 bases, leaving 6 bases not matched to a gene. The CDR3 region has the DNA TGTGCCAGCAGCACCGGACTAGCGGGAGTCCACGAGCAGTACTTC. It encodes CASSTGLAGVHEQYF.

This clonotype was counted a single time. V gene TRBV5-4 combines with J gene TRBJ2-3, with D perhaps matching TRBD2 (7 bases). The CDR3 is made up of 15 amino acids. The V end was cut by 2 bases, the J end by 5 bases, with 15 bases between. The germline V gene has CDR1 SGHNT and CDR2 YYREEE (reference sequence). The CDR3 sequence is CASSFRGASRDTQYF. The CDR3 DNA reads TGTGCCAGCAGCTTCCGGGGGGCTTCGAGAGATACGCAGTATTTT.

This chain connects TRBV20-1 to TRBJ1-2; the D gene is possibly TRBD1 (5 bases). Trimming pared 5 bases from V and 0 bases from J, leaving 10 bases between. Germline values: CDR1 DFQATT, CDR2 SNEGSKA (reference sequence). There are 13 residues in the CDR3. The CDR3 coding sequence is TGCAGTGCTTACAGGTCCTCTAACTATGGCTACACCTTC. It encodes CSAYRSSNYGYTF.

The chain employs TRBV30 and TRBJ2-5, with a tentative D call TRBD2 (5 bases). V was cut by 3 bases and J by 2 bases, with 16 bases left in between. The germline gives CDR1 GTSNPN, CDR2 SVGIG (reference sequence). The CDR3 is 15 amino acids. This chain's CDR3 is CAWRVYGVGQETQYF. CDR3 bases: TGTGCCTGGAGAGTATACGGGGTGGGACAAGAGACCCAGTACTTC. Full variable domain (missing parts from reference TRBV30 and TRBJ2-5): SQTIHQWPATLVQPVGSPLSLECTVEGTSNPNLYWYRQAAGRGLQLLFYSVGIGQISSEVPQNLSASRPQDRQFILSSKKLLLSDSGFYLCAWRVYGVGQETQYFGPGTRLLVL.

The J gene is TRBJ2-6, the V gene TRBV9; tentative D call: TRBD2 (6 bases). Germline loops: CDR1 SGDLS, CDR2 YYNGEE. The V end was cut by 0 bases, the J end by 0 bases, with 7 bases between. This CDR3 comprises 16 residues. CDR3 in DNA: TGTGCCAGCAGCGTAGGCGGGGTCTCTGGGGCCAACGTCCTGACTTTC. Protein sequence: CASSVGGVSGANVLTF.

V is TRBV11-2 and J is TRBJ2-7; D unresolved. The germline CDR1 and CDR2 sequences are SGHAT and FQNNGV. V was trimmed by 3 bases and J by 6 bases, leaving 6 bases between them. The CDR3 sequence is 11 residues long. The CDR3 DNA follows: TGTGCCAGCAGCTTTGGGGTCGAGCAGTACTTC. Protein: CASSFGVEQYF.